One T cell receptor (beta chain) is described in this entry. Antigen unknown. The data originate from a study of T cell repertoires in cytomegalovirus infection. General study results and limits: The ex vivo response was dominated by HLA-C-restricted CMV-specific TCR beta clonotypes.

Using its own MiXCR run on the reads, TCRdb lists one record per CDR3 protein. Of approximately 310,000 distinct CDR3 sequences in the sample, just under 25% are singletons; the top ten hold about an eighth. V was clipped by 7 bases and J by 2 bases; unmatched bases: 11. CDR1 and CDR2 from the germline V gene are MNHNS and SASEGT. The length of the CDR3 is 16 residues. This chain uses TRBV6-1 with TRBJ2-7; TRBD1 agrees at 10 bases. Specimen: cultured PBMCs, collected from culture after CMV antigen stimulation. The sequence came from a human donor in good health (CMV status not recorded). Some clones in this sample may be carry-over from other donors' samples. The DNA for the CDR3 is TGTGCCAGCAAACTACACCGGGACAGGGGAGCCTACGAGCAGTACTTC. Encoded protein: CASKLHRDRGAYEQYF.